Presented here are 8 T cell receptor beta chains from one specimen sequenced in a study of T cells expressing NK-cell markers. TCRdb reprocessed the 5' RACE reads, keeping one entry per CDR3 protein, no DNA. Its clone listing holds 200,000 to 300,000 distinct CDR3 sequences. Sequenced sample: blood T cells: a sorted CD56 or NKG2C T cell subset, CD4+ or CD8+ T cells, or bulk PBMC T cells (not recorded which). These receptors originate from a man between 18 and 35 years old in good health.

The chain employs TRBV12-3 or TRBV12-4 and TRBJ1-3; TCRdb's D call of TRBD1 is untestable without DNA. The CDR3 spans 15 residues. The CDR3 loop is CATPRGSGSGNTIYF.

The V call is TRBV20-1, the J call TRBJ1-6. This CDR3 has 12 amino acids. Germline V gene sequence: CDR1 DFQATT, CDR2 SNEGSKA (reference sequence). The CDR3 protein is CSARDYNSPLHF.

The chain joins TRBV5-6 to TRBJ2-5; TCRdb's assignment of TRBD1 cannot be checked, as there is no DNA. Germline V gene sequence: CDR1 SGHDT, CDR2 YYEEEE. The CDR3 has 13 residues. Here the CDR3 reads CASIQGLQETQYF.

The chain joins TRBV20-1 to TRBJ2-7; as DNA is missing, the TRBD1 call by TCRdb cannot be tested. The germline gives CDR1 DFQATT, CDR2 SNEGSKA (reference sequence). This CDR3 is built from 14 residues. The CDR3 spells CSAETGTGIHEQYF.

The rearrangement links TRBV6-5 to TRBJ1-2. This CDR3 spans 16 amino acids. Germline CDR1 reads MNHEY; CDR2 reads SVGAGI. The CDR3 is CASSYVGSGLGYGYTF.

The chain links TRBV5-1 to TRBJ2-3. The V gene's germline CDR1 is SGHRS and CDR2 YFSETQ. The CDR3 consists of 13 residues. This chain's CDR3 is CASSRVVGDTQYF.

This sequence joins TRBV5-6 and TRBJ2-2. Germline loops: CDR1 SGHDT, CDR2 YYEEEE. This CDR3 contains 18 residues. CDR3 loop: CASSWKLGSLANTGELFF.

This chain links TRBV24-1 with TRBJ2-3. The CDR3 is 14 residues long. Germline CDR1 KGHDR, CDR2 SFDVKD. The CDR3 reads CATSDLGDLDTQYF.